Presented here are 10 T cell receptor beta chains from one specimen sequenced in a study of vaccination and CD4 T cells after COVID-19. TCRdb itself ran the PCR reads through MiXCR, one entry per CDR3 protein. This sample has tens of thousands of distinct CDR3 sequences, with more than 45% found just once. Sample: CD4+ T cells from blood, taken before SARS-CoV-2 vaccination. Source of these receptors: a human donor who had recovered from COVID-19.

This chain uses TRBV6-4 with TRBJ2-6, with 10 bases aligning to TRBD2. Losses at the gene ends were 7 bases for V and 0 bases for J; bases not matched to a gene: 9. The CDR3 is 18 residues long. The germline V gene encodes CDR1 MRHNA and CDR2 SNTAGT. The CDR3 bases are TGTGCCAGCAAACAAGGACTAGCGGAAAACTCTGGGGCCAACGTCCTGACTTTC. Protein sequence: CASKQGLAENSGANVLTF.

This sequence joins TRBV19 and TRBJ2-7; TRBD2 aligns across 13 bases. The CDR3 runs 15 residues. Germline-derived CDR1 and CDR2 are LNHDA and SQIVND (reference sequence). V shed 8 bases and J 6 bases; nucleotides not matched to a gene: 10. CDR3 protein: CASRRGLAGFSEQYF. The CDR3 DNA follows: TGTGCCAGTCGACGGGGACTAGCGGGATTTAGCGAGCAGTACTTC.

The rearrangement links TRBV6-1 to TRBJ2-7; D is unclear. The CDR3 runs 14 residues. V was clipped by 4 bases and J by 3 bases, with 13 bases between them. Germline V gene lookup returns CDR1 MNHNS and CDR2 SASEGT. The CDR3 is CASSGPAMGYEQYF. The CDR3 DNA follows: TGTGCCAGCAGTGGCCCGGCCATGGGCTACGAGCAGTACTTC.

V usage is TRBV6-1 and J usage is TRBJ1-1; 9 nucleotides agree with TRBD1. Germline trimming cut 6 bases from V and 1 base from J; bases unmatched to any gene: 3. CDR3 length: 14 amino acids. The germline V gene has CDR1 MNHNS and CDR2 SASEGT. This CDR3 is CASSRTGENTEAFF. The CDR3 region has the DNA TGTGCCAGCAGCCGGACAGGGGAGAACACTGAAGCTTTCTTT.

V and J are TRBV6-1 and TRBJ2-5, with 10 bases matching TRBD2. The CDR3 sequence is 13 residues long. Trimming took 6 bases from V and 5 from J; bases not matched to a gene: 3. CDR1 and CDR2 (germline): MNHNS, SASEGT. The CDR3 DNA reads as TGTGCCAGCAGATTAGCGGGAGGCGAGACCCAGTACTTC. Protein product: CASRLAGGETQYF.

V is TRBV6-1 and J is TRBJ1-1, with 10 bases identical to TRBD1. Trimming took 6 bases from V and 11 from J; bases not matched to a gene: 12. There are 14 residues in the CDR3. Germline V lookup: CDR1 MNHNS, CDR2 SASEGT. CDR3 protein: CASSSGTGDDRAFF. Written as DNA, the CDR3 is TGTGCCAGCAGCTCCGGGACAGGGGATGACCGGGCTTTCTTT.

CDR3 region: CASSFWLAGQETQYF. CDR3 in DNA: TGTGCCAGCAGCTTTTGGCTAGCGGGACAAGAGACCCAGTACTTC. The chain combines TRBV7-2 with TRBJ2-5, with 9 bases lining up with TRBD2. CDR1 and CDR2 (germline): SGHTA, FQGNSA. The CDR3 spans 15 residues. The trim removed 3 bases at V and 2 bases at J, leaving 4 bases unmatched.

The chain employs TRBV15 and TRBJ2-3, with TRBD2 matching 12 bases. V gave up 0 bases and J gave up 0 bases; unmatched junction bases: 4. The CDR3 contains 18 residues. Germline V gives CDR1 LNHNV, CDR2 YYDKDF (reference sequence). CDR3 coding DNA: TGTGCCACCAGCAGAGAACGGACTAGCGGGATTAGCACAGATACGCAGTATTTT. Residues: CATSRERTSGISTDTQYF.

The chain uses TRBV7-9 and TRBJ2-1; 10 bases are shared with TRBD2. The J segment lost 3 bases and the V segment lost 5 bases, leaving 4 bases of the junction unmatched. The CDR3 is made up of 15 amino acids. CDR1 and CDR2 (germline): SEHNR, FQNEAQ (reference sequence). CDR3 region: CASSVGLADYNEQFF. Written as DNA, the CDR3 is TGTGCCAGCAGCGTAGGACTAGCGGACTACAATGAGCAGTTCTTC.

The CDR3 protein is CASSLGQVYEQYF. CDR3 DNA: TGTGCCAGTAGTCTGGGACAGGTCTACGAGCAGTACTTC. This chain uses TRBV19 with TRBJ2-7; 8 bases line up with TRBD1. J lost 3 bases, V lost 5 bases, and 3 bases had no gene match. The CDR3 has 13 amino acids. In germline, CDR1 is LNHDA, CDR2 SQIVND (reference sequence).